A selection of T cell receptor beta chains follows, all from one sample in a study of blood T cell repertoires in COVID-19. The assay was immunoSEQ multiplex PCR, and TCRdb's table has in-frame clones only and misses some. The data contain about 100,000 clones, 80% to 95% of them singletons. Sequencing was performed on peripheral blood. These receptors were taken from a man aged 50-60 years with active COVID-19. CDR3s include the opening cysteine and the closing phenylalanine or tryptophan. D genes are given only for firm matches. Expanded clones get a size class; other rows say once, few or many, or leave the size out.

D,J,V,size,CDR3,DNA
TRBD2,TRBJ2-3,TRBV5-1,-,CASSLVVGTSGSGTDTQYF,TGCGCCAGCAGCTTGGTAGTCGGGACTAGCGGGAGCGGGACAGATACGCAGTATTTT
-,TRBJ1-2,TRBV5-1,-,CASSPGGVLGYGYTF,TGCGCCAGCAGCCCTGGGGGGGTATTAGGCTATGGCTACACCTTC
-,TRBJ1-2,TRBV13,once,CASSLNYGYTF,TGTGCCAGCAGTCTAAATTATGGCTACACCTTC
-,TRBJ1-5,TRBV19,-,CASSIRDSNQPQHF,TGTGCCAGTAGTATTAGAGATAGCAATCAGCCCCAGCATTTT
TRBD1,TRBJ1-5,TRBV7-8,-,CASSLREGTGPQHF,TGTGCCAGCAGCTTACGGGAAGGGACAGGCCCCCAGCATTTT
-,TRBJ1-6,TRBV9,-,CASTTGPDNSPLHF,TGTGCCAGCACCACAGGACCTGATAATTCACCCCTCCACTTT
TRBD2,TRBJ2-1,TRBV6-4,-,CASSPSPGGHYNEQFF,TGTGCCAGCAGCCCGTCCCCGGGAGGGCACTACAATGAGCAGTTCTTC
-,TRBJ1-4,TRBV6-5,-,CASRGGFNEKLFF,TGTGCCAGCAGGGGGGGTTTTAATGAAAAACTGTTTTTT
TRBD2,TRBJ2-1,TRBV25-1,-,CASSGLAVVGNEQFF,TGTGCCAGCAGTGGGCTAGCGGTCGTGGGCAATGAGCAGTTCTTC
TRBD1,TRBJ1-3,TRBV5-6,-,CASSLKRQGGNTIYF,TGTGCCAGCAGCTTGAAGAGACAGGGAGGAAACACCATATATTTT
-,TRBJ1-1,TRBV12-3/TRBV12-4,-,CASSLPGGEAFF,TGTGCCAGCAGTTTACCGGGAGGTGAAGCTTTCTTT
-,TRBJ1-4,TRBV11-2,-,CASSSTDSTNEKLFF,TGTGCCAGCAGTTCGACAGATTCAACTAATGAAAAACTGTTTTTT
TRBD1,TRBJ2-5,TRBV10-1,once,CASSPGTGVEGETQYF,TGCGCCAGCAGCCCCGGGACAGGGGTTGAGGGAGAGACCCAGTACTTC
TRBD2,TRBJ2-1,TRBV4-2,-,CASSQDLGGTSGSRQFF,TGTGCCAGCAGCCAAGATCTCGGGGGGACTAGCGGGAGCCGGCAGTTCTTC
-,TRBJ2-1,TRBV5-1,-,CASSGGVVSYNEQFF,TGCGCCAGCAGCGGCGGGGTAGTCTCCTACAATGAGCAGTTCTTC
TRBD2,TRBJ2-1,TRBV9,-,CASSLSGNYNEQFF,TGTGCCAGCAGCCTGAGCGGGAATTACAATGAGCAGTTCTTC
-,TRBJ2-3,TRBV9,-,CASSAPWSRGADTQYF,TGTGCCAGCAGCGCCCCCTGGAGTCGAGGCGCAGATACGCAGTATTTT
TRBD1,TRBJ2-7,TRBV14,-,CASSLGQVGEQYF,TGTGCCAGCAGCCTTGGACAGGTCGGAGAGCAGTACTTC
-,TRBJ2-5,TRBV5-4,-,CASSFGQQEETQYF,TGTGCCAGCAGCTTCGGACAGCAGGAAGAGACCCAGTACTTC
-,TRBJ1-6,TRBV19,-,CASREGYSPLHF,TGTGCCAGTAGAGAGGGTTACTCACCCCTCCACTTT
TRBD2,TRBJ2-5,TRBV7-2,-,CASSASGGQETQYF,TGTGCCAGCAGCGCTAGCGGGGGCCAAGAGACCCAGTACTTC
TRBD2,TRBJ2-3,TRBV11-3,-,CASSPLAGLFTDTQYF,TGTGCCAGCAGCCCGTTAGCGGGTCTCTTCACAGATACGCAGTATTTT
TRBD2,TRBJ2-2,TRBV6-1,-,CASSGGGLAGAGELFF,TGTGCCAGCAGTGGGGGTGGGCTAGCGGGAGCCGGGGAGCTGTTTTTT
-,TRBJ1-1,TRBV4-1,-,CASSALLSGGTEAFF,TGCGCCAGCAGCGCCCTTTTATCAGGCGGGACTGAAGCTTTCTTT
TRBD1,TRBJ2-5,TRBV6-5,-,CASSYSGTGLLQTQYF,TGTGCCAGCAGTTACTCCGGGACAGGGTTGCTACAGACCCAGTACTTC
TRBD2,TRBJ2-1,TRBV11-3,-,CASSASGTYNEQFF,TGTGCCAGCAGCGCTAGCGGGACCTACAATGAGCAGTTCTTC
-,TRBJ2-1,TRBV5-1,-,CASSLGAGASYNEQFF,TGCGCCAGCAGCTTGGGGGCAGGTGCGTCCTACAATGAGCAGTTCTTC
-,TRBJ2-3,TRBV18,-,CASSPQMGQDTQYF,TGTGCCAGCTCACCCCAAATGGGGCAAGATACGCAGTATTTT
TRBD2,TRBJ2-3,TRBV24-1,-,CATSDWDFTSGRADTQYF,TGTGCCACCAGTGATTGGGATTTCACTAGCGGGAGGGCAGATACGCAGTATTTT
TRBD2,TRBJ2-5,TRBV19,once,CASSIDRCAGEGETQYF,TGTGCCAGTAGTATAGATCGGTGTGCGGGAGAAGGGGAGACCCAGTACTTC
TRBD2,TRBJ2-1,TRBV7-9,-,CASSLGLADRGEQFF,TGTGCCAGCAGCTTGGGACTAGCGGACCGGGGTGAGCAGTTCTTC
TRBD2,TRBJ2-1,TRBV24-1,-,CATSDSGLWNEQFF,TGTGCCACCAGTGATTCGGGACTATGGAATGAGCAGTTCTTC
-,TRBJ2-1,TRBV7-2,-,CASNSGTRDYEQFF,TGTGCCAGCAACTCGGGAACTAGGGACTATGAGCAGTTCTTC
TRBD1,TRBJ2-1,TRBV11-2,-,CASSPRTGVFDNEQFF,TGTGCCAGCAGCCCGAGGACAGGGGTATTCGACAATGAGCAGTTCTTC
TRBD2,TRBJ2-5,TRBV18,-,CASSPTSGRETQYF,TGTGCCAGCTCGCCGACTAGCGGAAGGGAGACCCAGTACTTC
TRBD1,TRBJ2-7,TRBV4-2,-,CASSQSGTGSDEQYF,TGTGCCAGCAGCCAGTCCGGGACAGGGAGCGACGAGCAGTACTTC
-,TRBJ2-1,TRBV5-4,-,CASSWGGAAQFF,TGTGCCAGCAGCTGGGGCGGGGCAGCGCAGTTCTTC
-,TRBJ1-1,TRBV2,-,CASKGPAGRGENTEAFF,TGTGCCAGCAAAGGGCCCGCAGGGCGTGGGGAGAACACTGAAGCTTTCTTT
-,TRBJ1-2,TRBV7-9,many,CASSFRTGYTF,TGTGCCAGCAGCTTCCGGACAGGCTACACCTTC
-,TRBJ2-1,TRBV4-2,-,CASSPRTRTSYNEQFF,TGTGCCAGCAGCCCGAGGACTCGTACGTCCTACAATGAGCAGTTCTTC
-,TRBJ2-1,TRBV7-2,-,CASSMGRGRGNEQFF,TGTGCCAGCAGTATGGGCAGGGGAAGGGGCAATGAGCAGTTCTTC
-,TRBJ1-3,TRBV12-3/TRBV12-4,-,CASSLPGNTIYF,TGTGCCAGCAGTTTACCAGGAAACACCATATATTTT
-,TRBJ2-3,TRBV7-9,-,CASSGQAGDTQYF,TGTGCCAGCAGCGGCCAGGCGGGGGATACGCAGTATTTT
-,TRBJ1-2,TRBV5-1,once,CASFPGENNYGYTF,TGCGCCAGCTTTCCGGGGGAAAACAACTATGGCTACACCTTC
-,TRBJ1-1,TRBV6-1,-,CASSDRSLGTEAFF,TGTGCCAGCAGTGACCGAAGTCTAGGCACTGAAGCTTTCTTT
TRBD1,TRBJ2-1,TRBV11-2,-,CASSQRQGMTYNEQFF,TGTGCCAGCAGCCAAAGACAGGGGATGACCTACAATGAGCAGTTCTTC
-,TRBJ1-5,TRBV18,-,CASSPAGNQPQHF,TGTGCCAGCTCACCAGCAGGTAATCAGCCCCAGCATTTT
-,TRBJ2-1,TRBV5-1,-,CASSSDTYNEQFF,TGCGCCAGCAGCTCCGACACCTACAATGAGCAGTTCTTC
TRBD2,TRBJ2-5,TRBV5-4,-,CASSPGGGGQETQYF,TGTGCCAGCAGCCCCGGCGGGGGGGGCCAAGAGACCCAGTACTTC